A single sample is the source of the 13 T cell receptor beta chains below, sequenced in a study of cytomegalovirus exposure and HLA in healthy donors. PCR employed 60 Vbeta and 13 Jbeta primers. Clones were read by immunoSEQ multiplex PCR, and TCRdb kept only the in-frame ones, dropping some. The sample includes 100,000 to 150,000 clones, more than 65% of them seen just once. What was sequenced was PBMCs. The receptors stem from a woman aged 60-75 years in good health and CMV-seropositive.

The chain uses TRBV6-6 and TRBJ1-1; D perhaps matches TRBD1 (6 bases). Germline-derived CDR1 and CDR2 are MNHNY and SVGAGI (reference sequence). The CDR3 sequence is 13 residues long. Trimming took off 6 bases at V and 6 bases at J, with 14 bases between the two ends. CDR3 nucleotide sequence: TGTGCCAGCAGCCCCGGGGGGGCGGCTGAAGCTTTCTTT. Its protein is CASSPGGAAEAFF.

The CDR3 bases are TGTGCCAGCAGCCAAGGACGACCAGCGGCCTACAATGAGCAGTTCTTC. Translation: CASSQGRPAAYNEQFF. The V call is TRBV4-2, the J call TRBJ2-1; a weak D match, TRBD2 (5 bases). Trimming left V 1 base short and J 2 bases short, with 12 bases between. Germline V gene sequence: CDR1 LGHNA, CDR2 YNFKEQ. The CDR3 totals 16 residues.

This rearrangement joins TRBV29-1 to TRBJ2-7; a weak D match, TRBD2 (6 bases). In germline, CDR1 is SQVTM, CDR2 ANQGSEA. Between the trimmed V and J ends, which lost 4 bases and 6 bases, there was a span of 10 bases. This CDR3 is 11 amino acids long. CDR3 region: CSVVEGSEQYF. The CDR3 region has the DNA TGCAGCGTTGTGGAGGGGAGCGAGCAGTACTTC.

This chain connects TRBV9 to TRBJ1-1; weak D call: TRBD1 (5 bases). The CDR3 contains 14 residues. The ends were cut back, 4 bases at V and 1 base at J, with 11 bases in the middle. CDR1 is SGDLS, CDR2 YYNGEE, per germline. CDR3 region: CASSPGAGNTEAFF. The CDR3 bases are TGTGCCAGCAGCCCTGGGGCAGGGAACACTGAAGCTTTCTTT.

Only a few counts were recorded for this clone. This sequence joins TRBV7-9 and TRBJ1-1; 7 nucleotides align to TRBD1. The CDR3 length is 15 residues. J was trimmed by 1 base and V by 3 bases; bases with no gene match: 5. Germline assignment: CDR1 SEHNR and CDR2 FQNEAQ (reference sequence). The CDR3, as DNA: TGTGCCAGCAGCTTTCAAGGGACAGCGAACACTGAAGCTTTCTTT. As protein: CASSFQGTANTEAFF.

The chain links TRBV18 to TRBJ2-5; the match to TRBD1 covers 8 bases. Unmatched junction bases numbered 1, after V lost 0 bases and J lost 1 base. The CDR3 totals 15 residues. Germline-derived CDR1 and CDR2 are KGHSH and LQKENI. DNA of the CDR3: TGTGCCAGCTCACCACCGGGACAGGCCCAAGAGACCCAGTACTTC. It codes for CASSPPGQAQETQYF.

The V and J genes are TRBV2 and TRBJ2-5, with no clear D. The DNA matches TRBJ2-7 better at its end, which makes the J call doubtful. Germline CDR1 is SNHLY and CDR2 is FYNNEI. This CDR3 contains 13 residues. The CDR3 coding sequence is TGTGCCAGCAGTGTCCTATCCTCCTACGAGCAGTACTTC. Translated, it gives CASSVLSSYEQYF.

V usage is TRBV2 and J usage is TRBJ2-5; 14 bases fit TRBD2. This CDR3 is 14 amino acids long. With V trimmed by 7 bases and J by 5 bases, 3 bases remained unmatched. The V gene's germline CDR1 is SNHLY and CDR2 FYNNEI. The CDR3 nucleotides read TGTGCCAGCATGCGACTAGCGGGGGGGGAGACCCAGTACTTC. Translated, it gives CASMRLAGGETQYF.

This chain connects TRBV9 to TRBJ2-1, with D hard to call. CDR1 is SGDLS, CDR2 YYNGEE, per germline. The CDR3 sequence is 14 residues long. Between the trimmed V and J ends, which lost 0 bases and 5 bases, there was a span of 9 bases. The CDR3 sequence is CASSVDAGNNEQFF. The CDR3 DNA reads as TGTGCCAGCAGCGTAGATGCAGGAAACAATGAGCAGTTCTTC. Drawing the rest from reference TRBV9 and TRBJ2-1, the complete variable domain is DSGVTQTPKHLITATGQRVTLRCSPRSGDLSVYWYQQSLDQGLQFLIQYYNGEERAKGNILERFSAQQFPDLHSELNLSSLELGDSALYFCASSVDAGNNEQFFGPGTRLTVL.

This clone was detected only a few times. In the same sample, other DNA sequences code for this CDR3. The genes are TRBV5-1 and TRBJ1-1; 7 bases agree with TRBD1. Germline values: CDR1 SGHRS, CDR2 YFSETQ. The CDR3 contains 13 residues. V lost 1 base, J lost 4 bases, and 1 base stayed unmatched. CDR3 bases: TGCGCCAGCAGCTTGCAGGGGGGCACTGAAGCTTTCTTT. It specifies CASSLQGGTEAFF.

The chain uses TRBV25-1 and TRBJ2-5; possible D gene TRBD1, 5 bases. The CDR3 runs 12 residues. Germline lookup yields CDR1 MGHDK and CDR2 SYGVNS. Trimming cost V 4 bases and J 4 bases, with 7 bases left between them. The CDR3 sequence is CASSARGETQYF. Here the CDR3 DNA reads TGTGCCAGCAGTGCAAGGGGAGAGACCCAGTACTTC. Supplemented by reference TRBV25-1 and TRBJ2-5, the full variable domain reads EADIYQTPRYLVIGTGKKITLECSQTMGHDKMYWYQQDPGMELHLIHYSYGVNSTEKGDLSSESTVSRIRTEHFPLTLESARPSHTSQYLCASSARGETQYFGPGTRLLVL.

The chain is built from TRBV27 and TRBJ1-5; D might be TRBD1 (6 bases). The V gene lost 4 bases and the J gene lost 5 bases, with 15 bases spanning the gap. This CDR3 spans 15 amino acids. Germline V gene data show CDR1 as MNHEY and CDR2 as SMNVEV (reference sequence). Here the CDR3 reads CASSSRTVTDQPQHF. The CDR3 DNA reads TGTGCCAGCAGTTCCCGGACAGTTACCGATCAGCCCCAGCATTTT.

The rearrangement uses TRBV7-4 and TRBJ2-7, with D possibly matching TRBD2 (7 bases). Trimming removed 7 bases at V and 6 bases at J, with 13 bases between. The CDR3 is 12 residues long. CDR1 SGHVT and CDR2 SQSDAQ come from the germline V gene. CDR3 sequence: CASTLRGAEQYF. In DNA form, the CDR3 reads TGTGCCAGCACCCTCCGGGGGGCCGAGCAGTACTTC.